The present T cell receptor (beta chain) was sequenced within a study of OX40 agonist ivuxolimab in advanced cancers. The protocol was immunoSEQ multiplex PCR, while the TCRdb copy is restricted to in-frame clones and leaves out a portion. Of about 61,000 clones in the sample, more than 85% are singletons; the top ten hold around 20%. The CDR3 loop spans 12 amino acids. The V gene's germline CDR1 is LGHNT and CDR2 FRNRAP. Trimming pared 7 bases from V and 7 bases from J, leaving 11 bases between. A note on this clone: Its antigen remains unknown.

Findings of the study overall: Some of the nonresponding patients also showed low levels of normalized T-cell clonal expansion.

The rearrangement uses TRBV12-5 and TRBJ2-1, with a possible D match to TRBD2 (5 bases). The sample in question was CD4+ or CD8+ T cells sorted from blood, obtained in a trial of the OX40 agonist ivuxolimab. The clonotype originates from an adult with an advanced solid tumor such as melanoma, head and neck, liver or kidney cancer. CDR3 bases: TGTGCTAGTGCCACGGGGTGGAATGAGCAGTTCTTC. It encodes CASATGWNEQFF.